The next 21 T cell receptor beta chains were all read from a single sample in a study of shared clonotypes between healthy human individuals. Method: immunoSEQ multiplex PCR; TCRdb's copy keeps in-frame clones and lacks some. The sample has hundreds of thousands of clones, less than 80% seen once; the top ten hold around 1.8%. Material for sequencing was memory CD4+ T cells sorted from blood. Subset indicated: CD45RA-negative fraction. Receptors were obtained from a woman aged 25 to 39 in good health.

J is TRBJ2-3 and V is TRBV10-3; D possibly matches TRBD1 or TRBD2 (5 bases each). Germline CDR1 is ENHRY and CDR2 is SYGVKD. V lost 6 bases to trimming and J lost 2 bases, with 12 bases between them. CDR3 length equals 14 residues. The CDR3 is CAISRDGYTDTQYF. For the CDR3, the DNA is TGTGCCATCAGCCGGGACGGTTACACAGATACGCAGTATTTT.

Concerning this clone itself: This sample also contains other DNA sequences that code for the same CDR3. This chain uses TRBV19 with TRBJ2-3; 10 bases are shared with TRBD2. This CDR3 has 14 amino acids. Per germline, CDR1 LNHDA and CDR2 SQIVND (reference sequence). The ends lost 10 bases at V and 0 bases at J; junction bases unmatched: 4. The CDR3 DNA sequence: TGTGCCACTCGGACTAGCGGTAGCACAGATACGCAGTATTTT. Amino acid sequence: CATRTSGSTDTQYF.

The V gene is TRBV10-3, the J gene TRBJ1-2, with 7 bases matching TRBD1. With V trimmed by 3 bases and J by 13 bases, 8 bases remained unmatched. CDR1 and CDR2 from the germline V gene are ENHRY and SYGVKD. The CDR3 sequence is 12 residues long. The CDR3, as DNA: TGTGCCATCAGTGAAGTAACAGGGGATACCACCTTC. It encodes CAISEVTGDTTF.

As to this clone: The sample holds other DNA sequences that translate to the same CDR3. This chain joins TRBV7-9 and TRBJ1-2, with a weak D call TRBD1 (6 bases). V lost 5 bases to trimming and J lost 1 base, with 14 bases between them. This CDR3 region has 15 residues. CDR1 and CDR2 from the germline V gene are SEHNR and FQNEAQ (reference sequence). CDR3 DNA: TGTGCCAGCAGCCAACCCGGACAGCGTAACTATGGCTACACCTTC. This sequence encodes CASSQPGQRNYGYTF.

The CDR3 region is CASSRDRAGANVLTF. Written as DNA, the CDR3 is TGTGCCAGCAGTCGAGACAGGGCTGGGGCCAACGTCCTGACTTTC. The chain is built from TRBV6-5 and TRBJ2-6, with 7 bases lining up with TRBD1. CDR1 is MNHEY and CDR2 is SVGAGI in the germline V gene. The CDR3 covers 15 residues. The ends lost 5 bases at V and 2 bases at J; junction bases unmatched: 3.

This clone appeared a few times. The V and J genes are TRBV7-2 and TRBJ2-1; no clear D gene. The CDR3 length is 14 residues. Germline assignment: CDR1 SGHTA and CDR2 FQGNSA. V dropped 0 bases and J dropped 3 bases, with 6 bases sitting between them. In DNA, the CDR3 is TGTGCCAGCAGCTTAGCTGCTATCTACAATGAGCAGTTCTTC. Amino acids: CASSLAAIYNEQFF.

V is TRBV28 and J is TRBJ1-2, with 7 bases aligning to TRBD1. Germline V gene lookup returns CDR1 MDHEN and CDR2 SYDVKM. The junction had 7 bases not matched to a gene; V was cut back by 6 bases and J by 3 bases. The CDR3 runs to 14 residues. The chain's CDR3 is CASRGGGRDYGYTF. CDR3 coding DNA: TGTGCCAGCAGAGGAGGGGGCAGGGACTATGGCTACACCTTC.

CDR3 residues: CASSPSQGADEKLFF. Here the CDR3 DNA reads TGTGCCAGCTCACCATCACAGGGGGCTGATGAAAAACTGTTTTTT. The chain carries TRBV18 and TRBJ1-4; 9 positions agree with TRBD1. V dropped 2 bases and J dropped 6; count of bases not matched to a gene: 4. This CDR3 is built from 15 residues. In germline, CDR1 is KGHSH, CDR2 LQKENI.

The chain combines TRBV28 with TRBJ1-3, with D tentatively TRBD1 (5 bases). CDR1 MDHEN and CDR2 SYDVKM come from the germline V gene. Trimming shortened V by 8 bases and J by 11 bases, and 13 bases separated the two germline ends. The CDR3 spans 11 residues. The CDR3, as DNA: TGTGCCAGCCGGGGAGAGGGACCCATATATTTT. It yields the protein CASRGEGPIYF.

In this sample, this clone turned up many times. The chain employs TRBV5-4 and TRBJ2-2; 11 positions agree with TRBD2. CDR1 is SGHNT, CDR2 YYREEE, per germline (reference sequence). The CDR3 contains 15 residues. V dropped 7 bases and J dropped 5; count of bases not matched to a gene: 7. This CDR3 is CASGVAGGRTGELFF. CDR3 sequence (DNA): TGTGCCAGCGGAGTAGCGGGAGGGAGAACCGGGGAGCTGTTTTTT. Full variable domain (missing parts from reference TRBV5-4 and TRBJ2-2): ETGVTQSPTHLIKTRGQQVTLRCSSQSGHNTVSWYQQALGQGPQFIFQYYREEENGRGNFPPRFSGLQFPNYSSELNVNALELDDSALYLCASGVAGGRTGELFFGEGSRLTVL.

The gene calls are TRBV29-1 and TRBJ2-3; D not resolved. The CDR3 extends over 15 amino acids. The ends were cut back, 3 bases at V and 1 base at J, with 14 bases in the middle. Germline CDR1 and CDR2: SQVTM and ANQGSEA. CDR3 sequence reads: CSVELAALGTDTQYF. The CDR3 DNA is TGCAGCGTTGAGTTGGCAGCTTTAGGCACAGATACGCAGTATTTT.

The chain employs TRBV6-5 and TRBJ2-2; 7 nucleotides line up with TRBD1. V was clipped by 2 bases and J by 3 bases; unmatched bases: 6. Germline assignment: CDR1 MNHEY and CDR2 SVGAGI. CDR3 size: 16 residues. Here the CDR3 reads CASSYRQGPYTGELFF. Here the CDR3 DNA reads TGTGCCAGCAGTTACCGACAGGGTCCCTACACCGGGGAGCTGTTTTTT.

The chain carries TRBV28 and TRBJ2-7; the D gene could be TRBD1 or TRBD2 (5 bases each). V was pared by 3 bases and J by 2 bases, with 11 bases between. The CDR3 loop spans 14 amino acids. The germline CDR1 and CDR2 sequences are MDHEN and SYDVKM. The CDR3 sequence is CASSFGDLPYEQYF. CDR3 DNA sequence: TGTGCCAGCAGTTTTGGGGACCTCCCCTACGAGCAGTACTTC.

The CDR3 DNA reads as TGTGCCAGCAGCGTAGGACTAGCGGGAAGCGATGAGCTGTTTTTT. Protein: CASSVGLAGSDELFF. V usage is TRBV9 and J usage is TRBJ2-2, with 11 bases aligning to TRBD2. J gave up 11 bases and V 0 bases, and 6 bases lay outside the gene matches. The length of the CDR3 is 15 residues. Germline V gene data show CDR1 as SGDLS and CDR2 as YYNGEE.

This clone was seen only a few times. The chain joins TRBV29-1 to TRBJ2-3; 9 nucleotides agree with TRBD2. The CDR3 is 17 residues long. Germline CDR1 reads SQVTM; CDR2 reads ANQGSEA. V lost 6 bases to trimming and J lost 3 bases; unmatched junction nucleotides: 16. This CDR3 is CSVVPSGMGSRTDTQYF. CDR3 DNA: TGCAGCGTAGTCCCTAGCGGGATGGGATCACGGACAGATACGCAGTATTTT.

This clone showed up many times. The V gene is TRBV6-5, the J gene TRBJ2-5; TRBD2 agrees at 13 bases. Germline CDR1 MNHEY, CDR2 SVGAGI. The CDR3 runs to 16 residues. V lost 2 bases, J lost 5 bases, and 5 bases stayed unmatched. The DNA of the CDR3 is TGTGCCAGCAGTTACCGGGGACTAGCGGGACAGGAGACCCAGTACTTC. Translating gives CASSYRGLAGQETQYF.

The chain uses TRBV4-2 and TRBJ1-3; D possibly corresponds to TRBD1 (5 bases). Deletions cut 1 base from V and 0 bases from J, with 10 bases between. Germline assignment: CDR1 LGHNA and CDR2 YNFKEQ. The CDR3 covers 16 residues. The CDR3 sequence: CASSQVTGDSGNTIYF. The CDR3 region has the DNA TGTGCCAGCAGCCAAGTGACGGGGGACTCTGGAAACACCATATATTTT.

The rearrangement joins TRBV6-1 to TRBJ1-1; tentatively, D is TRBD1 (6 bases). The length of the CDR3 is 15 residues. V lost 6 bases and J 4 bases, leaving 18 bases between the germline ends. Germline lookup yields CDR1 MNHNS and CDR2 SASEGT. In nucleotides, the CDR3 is TGTGCCAGCAGGCGCACCTCGATGGGGGCCACTGAAGCTTTCTTT. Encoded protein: CASRRTSMGATEAFF.

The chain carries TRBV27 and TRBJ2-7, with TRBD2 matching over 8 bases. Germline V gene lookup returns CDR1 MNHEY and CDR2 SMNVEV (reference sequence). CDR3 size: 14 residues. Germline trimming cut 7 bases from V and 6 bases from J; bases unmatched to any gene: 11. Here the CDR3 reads CASTTSSGSTEQYF. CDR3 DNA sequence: TGTGCCAGCACCACGAGCAGCGGGAGCACCGAGCAGTACTTC.

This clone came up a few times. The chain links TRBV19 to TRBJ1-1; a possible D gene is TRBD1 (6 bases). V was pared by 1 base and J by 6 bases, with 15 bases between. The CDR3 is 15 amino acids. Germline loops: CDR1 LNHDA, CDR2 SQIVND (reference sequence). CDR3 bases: TGTGCCAGTAGTATAGTCGGGGGCGCGAGGGCTGAAGCTTTCTTT. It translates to CASSIVGGARAEAFF.

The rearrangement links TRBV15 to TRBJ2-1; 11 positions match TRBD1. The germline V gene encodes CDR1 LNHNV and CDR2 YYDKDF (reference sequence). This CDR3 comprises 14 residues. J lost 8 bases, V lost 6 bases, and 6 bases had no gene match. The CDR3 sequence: CATSRTGGVDEQFF. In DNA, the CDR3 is TGTGCCACCAGTAGGACAGGGGGCGTGGATGAGCAGTTCTTC.